The 15 T cell receptor beta chains listed next were all sequenced from one sample in a study of blood T cell repertoires in COVID-19. Here immunoSEQ multiplex PCR was the method, and the copy in TCRdb shows in-frame clones only, minus some. The table has approximately 400,000 clones, roughly nine tenths seen once. The sequenced sample consisted of PBMCs or T cells enriched from blood (not recorded which). These receptors were taken from a woman in her thirties or forties who had been exposed to COVID-19.

This chain uses TRBV30 with TRBJ1-4; D perhaps matches TRBD1 (6 bases). The V end was cut by 3 bases, the J end by 4 bases, with 12 bases between. CDR3 size: 14 residues. CDR1 and CDR2 (germline): GTSNPN, SVGIG (reference sequence). The CDR3 reads CAWRRGQGNEKLFF. DNA of the CDR3: TGTGCCTGGAGGCGGGGGCAGGGTAATGAAAAACTGTTTTTT.

This chain connects TRBV10-1 to TRBJ1-1; D is undetermined. This CDR3 contains 14 residues. CDR1 is WNHNN and CDR2 is SYGVQD in the germline V gene (reference sequence). The V and J ends lost 0 bases and 1 base respectively, with 6 bases between them. Here the CDR3 reads CASSESRWNTEAFF. As DNA, the CDR3 is TGCGCCAGCAGTGAGTCGAGATGGAACACTGAAGCTTTCTTT.

The J gene is TRBJ1-2, the V gene TRBV6-1; D not certain. The germline V and J ends were trimmed by 2 bases and 2 bases, with 6 bases remaining between them. Looked up from germline, CDR1 is MNHNS and CDR2 is SASEGT. The length of the CDR3 is 13 residues. CDR3 nucleotides: TGTGCCAGCAGTGAACAGATAAACTATGGCTACACCTTC. Translation: CASSEQINYGYTF.

The chain uses TRBV18 and TRBJ1-2, with TRBD1 matching over 11 bases. CDR1 and CDR2 from the germline V gene are KGHSH and LQKENI. The junction had 8 bases not matched to a gene; V was cut back by 9 bases and J by 2 bases. The CDR3 length is 15 residues. CDR3: CASSGQGAVNYGYTF. Here the CDR3 DNA reads TGTGCCAGTTCCGGACAGGGGGCTGTGAACTATGGCTACACCTTC. Full variable domain (remainder filled in from reference TRBV18 and TRBJ1-2): NAGVMQNPRHLVRRRGQEARLRCSPMKGHSHVYWYRQLPEEGLKFMVYLQKENIIDESGMPKERFSAEFPKEGPSILRIQQVVRGDSAAYFCASSGQGAVNYGYTFGSGTRLTVV.

The chain employs TRBV12-3 or TRBV12-4 and TRBJ2-2; D ambiguous. Deletions cut 7 bases from V and 2 bases from J, with 5 bases between. This CDR3 spans 12 amino acids. The CDR3 loop is CASNTNTGELFF. Written as DNA, the CDR3 is TGTGCCAGCAACACCAACACCGGGGAGCTGTTTTTT.

The chain employs TRBV5-1 and TRBJ1-6; D is possibly TRBD1 (5 bases). The CDR3 consists of 14 residues. Per germline, CDR1 SGHRS and CDR2 YFSETQ. The germline V and J ends were trimmed by 0 bases and 7 bases, with 8 bases remaining between them. The CDR3 region has the DNA TGCGCCAGCAGCTTGGATGGGGGGAATTCACCCCTCCACTTT. Translating it yields CASSLDGGNSPLHF.

This rearrangement joins TRBV30 to TRBJ2-4, with TRBD2 identical over 13 bases. Losses at the gene ends were 8 bases for V and 8 bases for J; bases not matched to a gene: 6. The CDR3 is made up of 13 amino acids. Germline CDR1 and CDR2: GTSNPN and SVGIG (reference sequence). Here the CDR3 DNA reads TGTGCCCGGACTAGCGGGAGTGGAGACATTCAGTACTTC. Translating gives CARTSGSGDIQYF. The full variable domain, in which reference TRBV30 and TRBJ2-4 provide the parts outside the CDR3, is SQTIHQWPATLVQPVGSPLSLECTVEGTSNPNLYWYRQAAGRGLQLLFYSVGIGQISSEVPQNLSASRPQDRQFILSSKKLLLSDSGFYLCARTSGSGDIQYFGAGTRLSVL.

The J gene is TRBJ1-5, the V gene TRBV9; TRBD1 matches 7 bases. V lost 0 bases to trimming and J lost 2 bases; unmatched junction nucleotides: 5. This CDR3 contains 16 residues. CDR1 and CDR2 (germline): SGDLS, YYNGEE. CDR3 DNA: TGTGCCAGCAGCGTAGAGGGGGCAGCCCGCAATCAGCCCCAGCATTTT. Translation gives CASSVEGAARNQPQHF.

CDR3 residues: CASSWGTAATNEKLFF. CDR3 sequence (DNA): TGTGCCAGCAGCTGGGGGACAGCTGCAACTAATGAAAAACTGTTTTTT. The chain is built from TRBV5-5 and TRBJ1-4, with 7 bases fitting TRBD1. Germline V CDR1 and CDR2: SGHKS, YYEKEE (reference sequence). With V trimmed by 3 bases and J by 0 bases, 5 bases remained unmatched. This CDR3 region has 16 residues.

The chain couples TRBV30 to TRBJ1-1; 7 bases align to TRBD1. Germline V gene lookup returns CDR1 GTSNPN and CDR2 SVGIG (reference sequence). Trimming at V came to 2 bases and at J to 0 bases, leaving 9 bases not matched to a gene. This CDR3 comprises 16 residues. In DNA, the CDR3 is TGTGCCTGGAGTCGACAGGGAAGGCCCATGAACACTGAAGCTTTCTTT. It encodes CAWSRQGRPMNTEAFF.

The genes are TRBV18 and TRBJ1-3; maybe TRBD1 (6 bases). Trimming took 3 bases from V and 0 from J, leaving 12 bases between them. This CDR3 contains 16 residues. Germline V gives CDR1 KGHSH, CDR2 LQKENI. CDR3 loop: CASSPGASLSGNTIYF. The CDR3 DNA reads as TGTGCCAGCTCACCGGGGGCTAGCCTCTCTGGAAACACCATATATTTT. Together with reference TRBV18 and TRBJ1-3, the CDR3 gives the full variable domain: NAGVMQNPRHLVRRRGQEARLRCSPMKGHSHVYWYRQLPEEGLKFMVYLQKENIIDESGMPKERFSAEFPKEGPSILRIQQVVRGDSAAYFCASSPGASLSGNTIYFGEGSWLTVV.

This clone has a single count. The chain links TRBV19 to TRBJ2-2; TRBD2 is a possible D gene (5 bases). The germline V gene encodes CDR1 LNHDA and CDR2 SQIVND (reference sequence). The CDR3 runs to 15 residues. Trimming took off 5 bases at V and 6 bases at J, with 16 bases between the two ends. In DNA, the CDR3 is TGTGCCAGTAGTCTCGGACCCATGGGAGCCGGGGAGCTGTTTTTT. Its translation is CASSLGPMGAGELFF.

The V gene is TRBV6-1, the J gene TRBJ2-7; TRBD1 matches at 8 bases. The V and J ends lost 2 bases and 5 bases, in that order; junction bases with no gene match: 8. This CDR3 comprises 15 residues. CDR1 MNHNS and CDR2 SASEGT come from the germline V gene. CDR3 coding DNA: TGTGCCAGCAGTGAATCCAGGGGGCCGCGGAACGAGCAGTACTTC. It specifies CASSESRGPRNEQYF.

The chain combines TRBV5-8 with TRBJ2-7, with D uncertain. The CDR3 totals 12 residues. The germline V and J ends were trimmed by 7 bases and 2 bases, with 10 bases remaining between them. Germline values: CDR1 SGHTS, CDR2 YDEGEE. The DNA for the CDR3 is TGTGCCAGCGCACGTGGGCCCTACGAGCAGTACTTC. It yields the protein CASARGPYEQYF.

V usage is TRBV2 and J usage is TRBJ1-4; TRBD1 matches at 10 bases. Losses at the gene ends were 6 bases for V and 0 bases for J; bases not matched to a gene: 4. Germline V gives CDR1 SNHLY, CDR2 FYNNEI. The length of the CDR3 is 16 residues. CDR3 DNA sequence: TGTGCCAGCAGGAGACAGGGGGCCGCAACTAATGAAAAACTGTTTTTT. Its protein product is CASRRQGAATNEKLFF.